The 13 T cell receptor beta chains given below trace back to one sample, sequenced in a study of blood T cell repertoires in COVID-19. Some clones are missing from TCRdb's copy, which holds only in-frame ones; the method was immunoSEQ multiplex PCR. The sample has 260,000 or so clones; roughly 79% are singletons. Sequences were obtained from peripheral blood. The receptors were gathered from a woman of 80 years or more with COVID-19, enrolled during active disease.

The chain carries TRBV5-1 and TRBJ2-1; possibly TRBD2 for D (5 bases). This CDR3 spans 13 amino acids. Germline V lookup: CDR1 SGHRS, CDR2 YFSETQ. V dropped 4 bases and J dropped 10 bases, with 15 bases sitting between them. The CDR3 DNA is TGCGCCAGCAGCGGCGGACTTCGTGGGGAGCAGTTCTTC. Protein product: CASSGGLRGEQFF.

This clone showed up just once. This chain uses TRBV27 with TRBJ1-5, with D unresolved. The CDR3 loop spans 17 amino acids. Germline V gene sequence: CDR1 MNHEY, CDR2 SMNVEV (reference sequence). Trimming took off 6 bases at V and 3 bases at J, with 21 bases between the two ends. CDR3 coding DNA: TGTGCCAGCAGCCCTGGACTGGCTGGGTTGATCAATCAGCCCCAGCATTTT. Amino acid sequence: CASSPGLAGLINQPQHF.

In nucleotides, the CDR3 is TGTGCCAGTAGTAAGAAAGGGGGGGACTTTCCAAATTCACCCCTCCACTTT. It is translated as CASSKKGGDFPNSPLHF. The J gene is TRBJ1-6, the V gene TRBV19; maybe TRBD1 (6 bases). V lost 4 bases and J lost 7, with 20 bases in between. Looked up from germline, CDR1 is LNHDA and CDR2 is SQIVND (reference sequence). This CDR3 has 17 amino acids.

This clone was counted only a few times. V is TRBV7-9 and J is TRBJ2-2; D remains ambiguous. The CDR3 is 16 residues long. Germline V lookup: CDR1 SEHNR, CDR2 FQNEAQ (reference sequence). V lost 5 bases and J 0 bases, leaving 13 bases between the germline ends. CDR3 nucleotide sequence: TGTGCCAGCAGCCACGACTTTCGGGCGAACACCGGGGAGCTGTTTTTT. This translates into CASSHDFRANTGELFF.

This clone was counted only a few times. This rearrangement joins TRBV6-1 to TRBJ1-2; D is ambiguous. Trimming stripped 3 bases from V and 3 bases from J, with 11 bases between. Germline CDR1 is MNHNS and CDR2 is SASEGT. The CDR3 consists of 14 residues. CDR3 DNA sequence: TGTGCCAGCAGTGATTATAGAGGGCACTATGGCTACACCTTC. Protein product: CASSDYRGHYGYTF.

In regard to this clone: Distinct nucleotide sequences in the sample also encode this CDR3. V and J are TRBV5-1 and TRBJ2-5; 9 bases fit TRBD1. The CDR3 is 15 residues long. Per germline, CDR1 SGHRS and CDR2 YFSETQ. Trimming at V came to 0 bases and at J to 2 bases, leaving 2 bases not matched to a gene. For the CDR3, the DNA is TGCGCCAGCAGCTTGGGGGACAGGGATCAAGAGACCCAGTACTTC. As protein: CASSLGDRDQETQYF. Full variable domain (missing parts from reference TRBV5-1 and TRBJ2-5): KAGVTQTPRYLIKTRGQQVTLSCSPISGHRSVSWYQQTPGQGLQFLFEYFSETQRNKGNFPGRFSGRQFSNSRSEMNVSTLELGDSALYLCASSLGDRDQETQYFGPGTRLLVL.

V gene TRBV18 combines with J gene TRBJ2-1, with D hard to call. The germline V and J ends were trimmed by 6 bases and 0 bases, with 9 bases remaining between them. Germline loops: CDR1 KGHSH, CDR2 LQKENI. The CDR3 is 14 amino acids. The CDR3 here is CASSLVISYNEQFF. The CDR3 DNA reads TGTGCCAGCTCCTTAGTTATCTCCTACAATGAGCAGTTCTTC. Filled out from reference TRBV18 and TRBJ2-1, the complete variable domain reads NAGVMQNPRHLVRRRGQEARLRCSPMKGHSHVYWYRQLPEEGLKFMVYLQKENIIDESGMPKERFSAEFPKEGPSILRIQQVVRGDSAAYFCASSLVISYNEQFFGPGTRLTVL.

The chain has TRBV6-5 and TRBJ1-2; D is uncertain. V was cut by 2 bases and J by 4 bases, with 8 bases left in between. Germline values: CDR1 MNHEY, CDR2 SVGAGI. This CDR3 has 13 amino acids. CDR3 in DNA: TGTGCCAGCAGTTACGGGCGGGGCTATGGCTACACCTTC. Translating it yields CASSYGRGYGYTF.

The chain is built from TRBV7-3 and TRBJ2-3; 8 bases fit TRBD2. V dropped 4 bases and J dropped 4; count of bases not matched to a gene: 4. Germline V gives CDR1 SGHTA, CDR2 FQGTGA. The CDR3 consists of 14 residues. This CDR3 reads CASSSGGQADTQYF. CDR3 bases: TGTGCCAGCAGCTCGGGAGGGCAAGCAGATACGCAGTATTTT. Filled out from reference TRBV7-3 and TRBJ2-3, the complete variable domain reads GAGVSQTPSNKVTEKGKYVELRCDPISGHTALYWYRQSLGQGPEFLIYFQGTGAADDSGLPNDRFFAVRPEGSVSTLKIQRTERGDSAVYLCASSSGGQADTQYFGPGTRLTVL.

V and J are TRBV19 and TRBJ2-4; tentatively, D is TRBD2 (5 bases). The CDR3 contains 13 residues. Germline V gene lookup returns CDR1 LNHDA and CDR2 SQIVND (reference sequence). With 3 bases removed from V and 6 bases from J, the gap between germline ends came to 9 bases. CDR3 nucleotides: TGTGCCAGTAGTATGACACTAGGAAACATTCAGTACTTC. It encodes CASSMTLGNIQYF.

The rearrangement uses TRBV7-2 and TRBJ1-2, with TRBD1 matching 9 bases. This CDR3 has 14 residues. Germline V CDR1 and CDR2: SGHTA, FQGNSA. Unmatched junction bases numbered 6, after V lost 6 bases and J lost 4 bases. DNA of the CDR3: TGTGCCAGCAGACGACAGGGGGTAGGCTATGGCTACACCTTC. Translating it yields CASRRQGVGYGYTF.

The rearrangement links TRBV28 to TRBJ1-1; D unresolved. Germline lookup yields CDR1 MDHEN and CDR2 SYDVKM. This CDR3 region has 14 residues. The V end was cut by 8 bases, the J end by 0 bases, with 13 bases between. The CDR3 nucleotides read TGTGCCAGCCTCAGAACCCCCATGAACACTGAAGCTTTCTTT. Translation gives CASLRTPMNTEAFF.

The rearrangement links TRBV3-1 (or the pseudogene TRBV3-2) to TRBJ2-1, with 7 bases aligning to TRBD2. This CDR3 comprises 13 residues. Germline V gene data show CDR1 as LGHDT and CDR2 as YNNKEL (reference sequence). V trimming: 2 bases; J trimming: 15 bases; junction bases outside the gene matches: 10. The CDR3 protein is CASSQMRGSPMFF. Written as DNA, the CDR3 is TGTGCCAGCAGCCAAATGCGGGGGTCGCCTATGTTCTTC.